This T cell receptor beta chain was identified during a study of beta chain features in type 1 diabetes. The V and J ends lost 1 base and 4 bases, in that order; junction bases with no gene match: 9. The CDR3 has 16 amino acids. CDR1 SGHNT and CDR2 YENEEA come from the germline V gene. Study-wide points: Unsettled here was the matter of whether HLA type influences TCRB rearrangement. Shorter TCRB CDR3s, moderately but significantly so, marked every one of the four CD4+ subsets in Type 1 diabetes patients.

All of the isolated RNA was reverse transcribed, so expressed TCRB transcripts were sequenced. Here immunoSEQ multiplex PCR was the method, and the copy in TCRdb shows in-frame clones only, minus some. The table has 160,000 or so clones, approximately 8.7% seen once. As regards this clone: Antigen specificity is unknown.

This clonotype was obtained from a woman aged 25-40 years with type 1 diabetes. The chain joins TRBV11-3 to TRBJ2-5; 7 bases line up with TRBD2. The sequenced sample was central memory CD4+ T cells from blood. CDR3 loop: CASSLGGAGAGETQYF. In nucleotides, the CDR3 is TGTGCCAGCAGCTTAGGCGGGGCGGGAGCAGGAGAGACCCAGTACTTC.